These T cell receptor beta chains were read from a single sample in a study of blood T cells in healthy people across ages. TCRdb reprocessed the 5' RACE reads via MiXCR and lists one record per CDR3 protein. The sample holds some 1.7 million distinct CDR3 sequences; 28% are singletons and the top ten take roughly 8%. The sequenced sample was blood. All receptors come from a woman between 25 and 40 years old in good health. CDR3s leave out the opening cysteine and the closing phenylalanine or tryptophan. Fields, in order: clone size, D gene, V gene, CDR3 protein. The D gene is left open where the match is weak. The size of a clone is reported for some rows only, either as once, few or many, or as a class for expanded clones.

clone size: once; D gene: TRBD1; V gene: TRBV6-5; CDR3 protein: ASSYGGGTGETEAF
clone size: few; D gene: .; V gene: TRBV4-1; CDR3 protein: ASSQPSGLAGVGGGNERF
clone size: few; D gene: .; V gene: TRBV7-3; CDR3 protein: ASRQGNSYGYT
clone size: .; D gene: .; V gene: TRBV4-1; CDR3 protein: ASSQASLRGWGIRDTEAF
clone size: few; D gene: TRBD2; V gene: TRBV20-1; CDR3 protein: SATLAGGVKETQY
clone size: few; D gene: .; V gene: TRBV2; CDR3 protein: AGSEEALRTDTQY
clone size: few; D gene: .; V gene: TRBV5-1; CDR3 protein: ASSSQGGAGYGYT
clone size: few; D gene: TRBD1; V gene: TRBV5-1; CDR3 protein: ASSNGQEPAGYT
clone size: many; D gene: .; V gene: TRBV20-1; CDR3 protein: SATPLGPFSEQY
clone size: .; D gene: .; V gene: TRBV20-1; CDR3 protein: SARSSVSSYEQY
clone size: .; D gene: .; V gene: TRBV2; CDR3 protein: ASSVGPENIQY
clone size: .; D gene: .; V gene: TRBV7-9; CDR3 protein: ASREVTSHNEQF
clone size: once; D gene: TRBD1; V gene: TRBV12-3/TRBV12-4; CDR3 protein: ASSLTGGALDAF
clone size: .; D gene: TRBD1; V gene: TRBV27; CDR3 protein: ASSWPRDRARMSNQPQH
clone size: .; D gene: .; V gene: TRBV6-6; CDR3 protein: ASSATPQETQY